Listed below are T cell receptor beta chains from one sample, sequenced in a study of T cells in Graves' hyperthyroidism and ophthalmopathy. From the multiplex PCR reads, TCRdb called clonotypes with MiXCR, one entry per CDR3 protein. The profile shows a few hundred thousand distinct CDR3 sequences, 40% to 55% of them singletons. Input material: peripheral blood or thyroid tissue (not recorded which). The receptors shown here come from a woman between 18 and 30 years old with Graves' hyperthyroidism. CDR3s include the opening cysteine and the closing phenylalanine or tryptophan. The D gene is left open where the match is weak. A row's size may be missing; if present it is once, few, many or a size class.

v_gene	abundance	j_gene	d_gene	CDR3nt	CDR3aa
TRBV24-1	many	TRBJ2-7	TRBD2	TGTGCCACCAGTGATCGGACTAGCGGATACTACGAGCAGTACTTC	CATSDRTSGYYEQYF
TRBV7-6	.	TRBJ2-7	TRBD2	TGCGCCAGCAGCGCCGGAGGGACTAGCGGGAGAGACGAGCAGTACTTC	CASSAGGTSGRDEQYF
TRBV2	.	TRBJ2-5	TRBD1	TGTGCCAGCAGCCTACCGGGACAGGGTAATATGTCCCAGTACTTC	CASSLPGQGNMSQYF
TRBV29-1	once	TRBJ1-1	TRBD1	TGCAGCGTTGTGGGACAGATGAGCCCTGAAGCTTTCTTT	CSVVGQMSPEAFF
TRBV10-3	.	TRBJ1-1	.	TGTGCCATCAGTGAGATGGTGGCCACTGAAGCTTTCTTT	CAISEMVATEAFF
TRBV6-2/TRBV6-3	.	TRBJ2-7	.	TGTGCCAGCAGTTACCTTGACACTAGCACCTACGAGCAGTACTTC	CASSYLDTSTYEQYF
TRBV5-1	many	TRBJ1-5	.	TGCGCCAGCAGCTTTGGGGGCCAGGGTAATCAGCCCCAGCATTTT	CASSFGGQGNQPQHF
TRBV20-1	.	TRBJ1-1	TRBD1	TGCAGTGCAGCCGGGACAGGGGATAGAGCTTTCTTT	CSAAGTGDRAFF
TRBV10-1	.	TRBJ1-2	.	TGCGCCAGCAGTGAACCACAGGGACCCAATGGCTACACCTTC	CASSEPQGPNGYTF
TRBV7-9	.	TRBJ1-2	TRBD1	TGTGCCAGCAGCGACCGACCAGGGGGCGCAGGGTATGGCTACACCTTC	CASSDRPGGAGYGYTF
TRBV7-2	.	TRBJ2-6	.	TGTGCCAGCAGCCTAGGGATTGGGGACAACGTCCTGACTTTC	CASSLGIGDNVLTF
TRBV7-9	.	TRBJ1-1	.	TGTGCCAGCAGCTTAAGGAACGGGACTGAAGCTTTCTTT	CASSLRNGTEAFF
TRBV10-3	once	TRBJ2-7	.	TGTGCCATCAGTGAGGCGACCAGAACAGGGTCCTACAATGAGCAGTACTTC	CAISEATRTGSYNEQYF
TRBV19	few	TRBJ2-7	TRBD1	TGTGCCAGTAGTGACCGGGACAGGTCCACCTACGAGCAGTACTTC	CASSDRDRSTYEQYF
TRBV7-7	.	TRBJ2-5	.	TGTGCTAGCAGCTTAGCGGACAGGAGCCAAGAGACCCAGTACTTC	CASSLADRSQETQYF
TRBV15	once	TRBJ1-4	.	TGTGCCACCAGCAGTCCAGGGTGGGGGGAAAAACTGTTTTTT	CATSSPGWGEKLFF
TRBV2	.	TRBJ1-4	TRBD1	TGTGCCAGCACCCGACCCCTTATCACAGGGGGAGAGAATGAAAAACTGTTTTTT	CASTRPLITGGENEKLFF
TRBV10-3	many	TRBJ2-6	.	TGTGCCATCAGTGAGCCGCAGGAATCTGGGGCCAACGTCCTGACTTTC	CAISEPQESGANVLTF
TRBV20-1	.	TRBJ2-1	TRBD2	TGCAGTGCTAACCCCCGGACTAGCGTGTCCCATGAGCAGTTCTTC	CSANPRTSVSHEQFF
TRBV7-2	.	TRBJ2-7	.	TGTGCCAGCAGTCCGAGGGGGGGGACGCTGCAGTACTTC	CASSPRGGTLQYF
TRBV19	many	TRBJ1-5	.	TGTGCCAGTAGTGACGAGGCGGGGGCTATTCAGCCCCAGCATTTT	CASSDEAGAIQPQHF
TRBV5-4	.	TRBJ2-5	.	TGTGCCAGCAGCTTGGGGCCATGGACCCAGTACTTC	CASSLGPWTQYF
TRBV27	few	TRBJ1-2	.	TGTGCCAGCACTTCCGAAGGGGCAGGGGAAGGCTATGGCTACACCTTC	CASTSEGAGEGYGYTF
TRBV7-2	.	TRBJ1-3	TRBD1	TGTGCCAGCAGCTTAGGTCCAGGGACAGCACGAAACACCATATATTTT	CASSLGPGTARNTIYF
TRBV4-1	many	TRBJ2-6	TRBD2	TGCGCCAGCAGCCAAGTGGGACGGGGGGCTGGGGCCAACGTCCTGACTTTC	CASSQVGRGAGANVLTF
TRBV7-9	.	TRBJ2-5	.	TGTGCCAGCAGCTTAGACCTCGGGTCTCAAGAGACCCAGTACTTC	CASSLDLGSQETQYF
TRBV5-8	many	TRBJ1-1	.	TGTGCCAGCAGCCCAGAGGGTCGGGGGGCAAGAGGTGAAGCTTTCTTT	CASSPEGRGARGEAFF
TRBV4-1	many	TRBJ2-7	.	TGCGCCAGCAGCCAAGCGGAAGTCTCCTACGAGCAGTACTTC	CASSQAEVSYEQYF
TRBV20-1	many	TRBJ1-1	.	TGCAGTGCCAGGAGTGACAGTTTCGCTGGCGAAGCTTTCTTT	CSARSDSFAGEAFF
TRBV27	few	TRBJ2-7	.	TGTGCCAGCATGGCACTTTCCACCTACGAGCAGTACTTC	CASMALSTYEQYF
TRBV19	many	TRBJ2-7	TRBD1	TGTGCCAGTAGTACCGGGACAGGGGTCTCCTACGAGCAGTACTTC	CASSTGTGVSYEQYF
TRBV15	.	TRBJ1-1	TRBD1	TGTGCCACCAGCAGAGTAAGGGGGCCTGAAGCTTTCTTT	CATSRVRGPEAFF
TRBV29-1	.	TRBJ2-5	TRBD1	TGCAGCCCCTCGGACAGGATGAAGACCCAGTACTTC	CSPSDRMKTQYF
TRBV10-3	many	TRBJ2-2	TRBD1	TGTGCCACTTTTATACAGGGGCGGAACACCGGGGAGCTGTTTTTT	CATFIQGRNTGELFF
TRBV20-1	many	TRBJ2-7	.	TGCAGTGCTAGATGGCAGGGAGCCCCGAATCTCTACGAGCAGTACTTC	CSARWQGAPNLYEQYF
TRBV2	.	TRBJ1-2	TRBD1	TGTGCCAGCAGGACTAGCGGGACAGACTATGGCTACACCTTC	CASRTSGTDYGYTF
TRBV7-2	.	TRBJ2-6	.	TGTGCCAGCAGCCAAGACAGCCTGACTTTC	CASSQDSLTF
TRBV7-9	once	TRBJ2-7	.	TGTGCCAGCGCCTGGCAGAGTAACACCGGGGAGCAGTACTTC	CASAWQSNTGEQYF
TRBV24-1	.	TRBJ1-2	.	TGTGCCACCTCAGGACACGGGGTCTTCGGTTATGGCTACACCTTC	CATSGHGVFGYGYTF
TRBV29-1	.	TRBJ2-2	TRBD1	TGCAGCGTGACCGGGACAGGGGGCTACACCGGGGAGCTGTTTTTT	CSVTGTGGYTGELFF
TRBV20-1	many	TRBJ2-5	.	TGCAGTGCTAGAGAATCCACAGGGAAAGAGACCCAGTACTTC	CSARESTGKETQYF
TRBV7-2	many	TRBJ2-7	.	TGTGCCAGCAGTTGGACCGAGTTCAATGAGCAGTACTTC	CASSWTEFNEQYF
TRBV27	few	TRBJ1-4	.	TGTGCCAGCAGTTACGGCCGGGTTGAAAAACTGTTTTTT	CASSYGRVEKLFF
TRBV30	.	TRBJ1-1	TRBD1	TGTGCCTGGAAACGAAGAGATAGGGGACAGGGGGAGGAGAACACTGAAGCTTTCTTT	CAWKRRDRGQGEENTEAFF
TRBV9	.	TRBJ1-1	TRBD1	TGTGCCAGCAGCGTAGTCATCTCGGGGGACAGACGAAGGTTGAACACTGAAGCTTTCTTT	CASSVVISGDRRRLNTEAFF
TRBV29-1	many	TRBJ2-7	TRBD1	TGCAGCGTTCCCGGGACAGGGAACGAGCAGTACTTC	CSVPGTGNEQYF
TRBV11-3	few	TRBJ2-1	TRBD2	TGTGCCAGCAGCTCCGTTTCTAGCGGGGAGCAGTTCTTC	CASSSVSSGEQFF
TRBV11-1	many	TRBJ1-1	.	TGTGCCAGCAGCTTGCAATTCGGGGGTTCTGAAGCTTTCTTT	CASSLQFGGSEAFF
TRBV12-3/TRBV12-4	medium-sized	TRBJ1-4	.	TGTGCCAGCAGTGCCCGGTTAGAACTGTTTTTT	CASSARLELFF
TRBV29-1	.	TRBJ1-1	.	TGCAGCGTGCCCGGGACACAAATGAACACTGAAGCTTTCTTT	CSVPGTQMNTEAFF
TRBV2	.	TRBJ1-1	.	TGTGCCAGCAACGGGGGGCCGGGGACTGAAGCTTTCTTT	CASNGGPGTEAFF